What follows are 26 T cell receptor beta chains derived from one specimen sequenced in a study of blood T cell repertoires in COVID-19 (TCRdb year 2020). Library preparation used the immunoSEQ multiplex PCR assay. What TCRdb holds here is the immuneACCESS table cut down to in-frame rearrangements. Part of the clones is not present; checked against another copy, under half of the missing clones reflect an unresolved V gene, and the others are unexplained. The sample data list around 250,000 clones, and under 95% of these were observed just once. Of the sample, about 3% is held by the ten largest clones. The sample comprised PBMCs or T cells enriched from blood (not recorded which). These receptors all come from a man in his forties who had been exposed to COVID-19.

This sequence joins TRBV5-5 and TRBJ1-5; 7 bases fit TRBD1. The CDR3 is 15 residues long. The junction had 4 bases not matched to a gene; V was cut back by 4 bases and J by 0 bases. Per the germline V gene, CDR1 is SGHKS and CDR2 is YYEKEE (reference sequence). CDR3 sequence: CASSRWTGSNQPQHF. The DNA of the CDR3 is TGTGCCAGCAGCAGATGGACAGGTAGCAATCAGCCCCAGCATTTT. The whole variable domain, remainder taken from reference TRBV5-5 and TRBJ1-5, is DAGVTQSPTHLIKTRGQQVTLRCSPISGHKSVSWYQQVLGQGPQFIFQYYEKEERGRGNFPDRFSARQFPNYSSELNVNALLLGDSALYLCASSRWTGSNQPQHFGDGTRLSIL.

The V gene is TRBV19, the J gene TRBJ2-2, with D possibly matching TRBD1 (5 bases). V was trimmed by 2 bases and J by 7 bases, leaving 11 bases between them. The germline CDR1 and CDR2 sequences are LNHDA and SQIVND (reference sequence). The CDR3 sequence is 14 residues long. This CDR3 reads CASSIWGPGGELFF. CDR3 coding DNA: TGTGCCAGTAGTATATGGGGCCCGGGCGGGGAGCTGTTTTTT.

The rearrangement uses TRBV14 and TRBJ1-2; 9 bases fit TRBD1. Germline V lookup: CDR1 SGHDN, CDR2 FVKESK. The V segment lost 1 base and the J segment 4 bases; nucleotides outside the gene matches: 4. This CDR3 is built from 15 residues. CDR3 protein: CASSQAGQGSYGYTF. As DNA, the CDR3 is TGTGCCAGCAGCCAAGCCGGACAGGGGAGCTATGGCTACACCTTC.

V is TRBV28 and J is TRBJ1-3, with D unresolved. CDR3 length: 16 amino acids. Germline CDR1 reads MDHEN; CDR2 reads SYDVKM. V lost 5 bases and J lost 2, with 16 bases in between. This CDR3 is CASSDPPGSTGNTIYF. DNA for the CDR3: TGTGCCAGCAGTGACCCTCCCGGGTCTACTGGAAACACCATATATTTT.

As DNA, the CDR3 is TGTGCCAGCTCACCATTCGGCTCCGAGGGCACAGATACGCAGTATTTT. This encodes CASSPFGSEGTDTQYF. The gene calls are TRBV18 and TRBJ2-3; D is undetermined. From germline, CDR1 is KGHSH and CDR2 LQKENI. V was cut by 2 bases and J by 1 base, with 13 bases left in between. This CDR3 comprises 16 residues.

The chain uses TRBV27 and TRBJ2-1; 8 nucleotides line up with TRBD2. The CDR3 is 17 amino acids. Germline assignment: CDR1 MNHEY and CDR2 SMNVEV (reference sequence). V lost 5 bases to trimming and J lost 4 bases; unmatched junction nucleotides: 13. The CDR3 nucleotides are TGTGCCAGCAGTCATGACTATAGCGGGAACAGATACAATGAGCAGTTCTTC. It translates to CASSHDYSGNRYNEQFF.

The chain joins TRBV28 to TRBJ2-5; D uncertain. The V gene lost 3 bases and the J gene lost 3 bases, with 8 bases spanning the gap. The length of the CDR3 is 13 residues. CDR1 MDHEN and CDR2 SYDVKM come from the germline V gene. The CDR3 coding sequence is TGTGCCAGCAGTTTTAGAGAAAAAGAGACCCAGTACTTC. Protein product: CASSFREKETQYF. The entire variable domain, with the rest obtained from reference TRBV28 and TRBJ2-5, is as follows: DVKVTQSSRYLVKRTGEKVFLECVQDMDHENMFWYRQDPGLGLRLIYFSYDVKMKEKGDIPEGYSVSREKKERFSLILESASTNQTSMYLCASSFREKETQYFGPGTRLLVL.

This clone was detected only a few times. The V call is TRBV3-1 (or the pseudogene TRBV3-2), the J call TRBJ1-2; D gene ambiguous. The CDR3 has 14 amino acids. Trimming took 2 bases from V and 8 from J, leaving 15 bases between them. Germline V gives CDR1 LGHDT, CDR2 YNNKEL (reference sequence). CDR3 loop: CASSQSGKVRGYTF. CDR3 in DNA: TGTGCCAGCAGCCAATCGGGGAAGGTTCGCGGCTACACCTTC.

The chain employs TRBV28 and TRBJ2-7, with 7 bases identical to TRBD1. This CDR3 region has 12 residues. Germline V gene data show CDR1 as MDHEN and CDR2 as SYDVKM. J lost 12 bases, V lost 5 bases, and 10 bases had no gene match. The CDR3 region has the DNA TGTGCCAGCAGTACGGGACAGCCCGTGGCGTACTTC. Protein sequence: CASSTGQPVAYF. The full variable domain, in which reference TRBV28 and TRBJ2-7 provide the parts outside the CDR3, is DVKVTQSSRYLVKRTGEKVFLECVQDMDHENMFWYRQDPGLGLRLIYFSYDVKMKEKGDIPEGYSVSREKKERFSLILESASTNQTSMYLCASSTGQPVAYFGPGTRLTVT.

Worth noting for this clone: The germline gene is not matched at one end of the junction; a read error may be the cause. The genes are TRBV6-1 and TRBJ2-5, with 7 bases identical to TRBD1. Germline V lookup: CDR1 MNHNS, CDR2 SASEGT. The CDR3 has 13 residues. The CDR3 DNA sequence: TGTGCCAGCAGCGAAGGGGGCAGGGAGACCCAGTACTTC. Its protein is CASSEGGRETQYF.

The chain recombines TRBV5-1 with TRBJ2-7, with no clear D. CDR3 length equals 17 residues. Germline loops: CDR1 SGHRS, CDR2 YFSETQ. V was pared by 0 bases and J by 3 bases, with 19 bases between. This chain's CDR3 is CASSLADLNSIDYEQYF. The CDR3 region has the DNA TGCGCCAGCAGCTTGGCCGATCTTAACAGCATAGACTACGAGCAGTACTTC.

The CDR3, as DNA: TGTGCCAGTAGTCCCCATTCGATCGCAGGGGGCAAAAATGAAAAACTGTTTTTT. It encodes CASSPHSIAGGKNEKLFF. This chain joins TRBV19 and TRBJ1-4, with 8 bases identical to TRBD1. The CDR3 is made up of 18 amino acids. The V gene's germline CDR1 is LNHDA and CDR2 SQIVND (reference sequence). Germline trimming cut 5 bases from V and 5 bases from J; bases unmatched to any gene: 16.

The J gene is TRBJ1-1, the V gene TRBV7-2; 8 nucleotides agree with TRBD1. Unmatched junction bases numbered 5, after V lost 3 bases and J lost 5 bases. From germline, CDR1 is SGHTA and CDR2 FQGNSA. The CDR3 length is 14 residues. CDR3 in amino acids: CASSLTGEGTEAFF. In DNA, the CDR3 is TGTGCCAGCAGCTTGACAGGGGAGGGAACTGAAGCTTTCTTT.

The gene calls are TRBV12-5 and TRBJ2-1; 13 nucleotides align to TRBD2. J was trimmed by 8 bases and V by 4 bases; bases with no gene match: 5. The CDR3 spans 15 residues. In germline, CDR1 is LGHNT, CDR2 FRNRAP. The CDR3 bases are TGTGCTAGTGGTTCCCGGACTAGCGGGAGAGATGAGCAGTTCTTC. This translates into CASGSRTSGRDEQFF.

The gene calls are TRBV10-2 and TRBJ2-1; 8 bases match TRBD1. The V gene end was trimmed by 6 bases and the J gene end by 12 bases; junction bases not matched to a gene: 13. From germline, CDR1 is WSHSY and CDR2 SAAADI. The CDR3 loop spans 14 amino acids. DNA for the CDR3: TGCGCCAGCAGACTGGACAGGGAGGTTAAAAGGCAGTTCTTC. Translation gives CASRLDREVKRQFF.

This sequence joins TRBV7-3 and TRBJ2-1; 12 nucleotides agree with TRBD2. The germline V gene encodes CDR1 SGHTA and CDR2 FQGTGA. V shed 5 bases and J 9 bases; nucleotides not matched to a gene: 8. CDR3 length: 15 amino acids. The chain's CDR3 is CASSPGTSGLGEQFF. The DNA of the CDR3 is TGTGCCAGCAGCCCCGGGACTAGCGGGCTCGGTGAGCAGTTCTTC.

The CDR3 sequence is CASSSGQGSPYEQYF. For the CDR3, the DNA is TGTGCCAGCAGCTCCGGACAGGGATCGCCCTACGAGCAGTACTTC. The V and J genes are TRBV11-2 and TRBJ2-7; 8 bases fit TRBD1. This CDR3 region has 15 residues. J was trimmed by 2 bases and V by 4 bases; bases with no gene match: 7. Germline V gene sequence: CDR1 SGHAT, CDR2 FQNNGV.

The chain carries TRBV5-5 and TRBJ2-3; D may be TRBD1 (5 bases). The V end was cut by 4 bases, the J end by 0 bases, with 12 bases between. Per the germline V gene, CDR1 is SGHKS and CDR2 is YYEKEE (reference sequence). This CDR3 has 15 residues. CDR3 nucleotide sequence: TGTGCCAGCAGCACCGTGACAGCTAGCACAGATACGCAGTATTTT. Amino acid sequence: CASSTVTASTDTQYF.

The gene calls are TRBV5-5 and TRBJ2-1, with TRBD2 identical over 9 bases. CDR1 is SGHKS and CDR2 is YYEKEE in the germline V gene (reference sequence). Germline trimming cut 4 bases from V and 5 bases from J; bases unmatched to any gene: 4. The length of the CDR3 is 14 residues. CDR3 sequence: CASSLTSGHNEQFF. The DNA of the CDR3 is TGTGCCAGCAGCCTGACTAGCGGCCACAATGAGCAGTTCTTC.

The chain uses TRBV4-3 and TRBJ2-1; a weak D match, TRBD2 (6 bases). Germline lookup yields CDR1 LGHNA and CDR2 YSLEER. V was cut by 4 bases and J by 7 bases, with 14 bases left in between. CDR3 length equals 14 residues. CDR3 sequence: CASSLTISGNEQFF. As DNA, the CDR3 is TGCGCCAGCAGCCTGACCATAAGCGGGAATGAGCAGTTCTTC.

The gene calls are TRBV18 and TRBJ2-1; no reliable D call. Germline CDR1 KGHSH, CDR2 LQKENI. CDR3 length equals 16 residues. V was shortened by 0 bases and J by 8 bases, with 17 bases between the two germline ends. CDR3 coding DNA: TGTGCCAGCTCACCACCTATTTCTACCCCTACGGATGAGCAGTTCTTC. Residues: CASSPPISTPTDEQFF.

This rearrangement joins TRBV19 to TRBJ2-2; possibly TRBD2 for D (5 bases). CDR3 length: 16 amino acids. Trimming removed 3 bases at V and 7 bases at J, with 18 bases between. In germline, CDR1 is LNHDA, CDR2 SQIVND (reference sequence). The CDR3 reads CASSISSERAGGELFF. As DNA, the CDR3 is TGTGCCAGTAGTATTAGCAGCGAGAGGGCGGGCGGGGAGCTGTTTTTT.

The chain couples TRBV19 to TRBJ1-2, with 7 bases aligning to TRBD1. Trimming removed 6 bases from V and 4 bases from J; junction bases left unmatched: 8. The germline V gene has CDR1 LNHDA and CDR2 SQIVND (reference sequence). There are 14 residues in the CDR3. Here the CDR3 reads CASSLDRVSYGYTF. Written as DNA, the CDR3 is TGTGCCAGTAGCTTAGACAGGGTCAGCTATGGCTACACCTTC.

The chain's CDR3 is CASSTGTGDYGYTF. In DNA, the CDR3 is TGTGCCAGCAGCACGGGGACAGGGGACTATGGCTACACCTTC. The chain recombines TRBV7-2 with TRBJ1-2; TRBD1 matches 10 bases. The CDR3 runs to 14 residues. Germline values: CDR1 SGHTA, CDR2 FQGNSA. V lost 5 bases, J lost 3 bases, and 3 bases stayed unmatched.

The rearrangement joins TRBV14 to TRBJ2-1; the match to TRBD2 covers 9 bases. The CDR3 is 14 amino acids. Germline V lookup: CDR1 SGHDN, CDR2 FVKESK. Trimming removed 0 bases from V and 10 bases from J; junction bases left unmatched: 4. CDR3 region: CASSQELAGLEQFF. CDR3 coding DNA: TGTGCCAGCAGCCAAGAACTAGCGGGCTTAGAGCAGTTCTTC. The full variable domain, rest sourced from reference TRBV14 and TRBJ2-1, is EAGVTQFPSHSVIEKGQTVTLRCDPISGHDNLYWYRRVMGKEIKFLLHFVKESKQDESGMPNNRFLAERTGGTYSTLKVQPAELEDSGVYFCASSQELAGLEQFFGPGTRLTVL.

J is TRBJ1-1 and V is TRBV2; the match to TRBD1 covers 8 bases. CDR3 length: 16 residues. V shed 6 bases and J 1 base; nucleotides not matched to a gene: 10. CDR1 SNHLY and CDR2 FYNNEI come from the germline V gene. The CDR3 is CASRRRTGQGNTEAFF. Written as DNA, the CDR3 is TGTGCCAGCAGAAGAAGGACAGGGCAAGGGAACACTGAAGCTTTCTTT.